This T cell receptor (beta chain) was found in a study of blood T cells in healthy people across ages. Total RNA, at least 5 micrograms per sample, came from PBMCs. A J-beta primer mix and a sample-barcoded 5' primer were used in a second PCR of about 7 to 12 cycles. TCRdb recomputed calls from the 5' RACE reads with MiXCR, one row per CDR3 protein. The table records more than 700,000 distinct CDR3 sequences, more than 35% of them present only once. Looked up from germline, CDR1 is DFQATT and CDR2 is SNEGSKA (reference sequence). J gave up 9 bases and V 6 bases, and 7 bases lay outside the gene matches. The CDR3 covers 14 residues. Findings and limits, study-wide: Correlation between TCR beta diversity and naive T cell percentage was strong.

With regard to this clonotype: The antigen remains unidentified.

Sequenced: blood. This TCR was sampled from an older man in good health. The chain recombines TRBV20-1 with TRBJ2-1, with 14 nucleotides matching TRBD2. The CDR3 nucleotides are TGCAGTGCACGACTAGCGGGAGGGCTGGGTGAGCAGTTCTTC. It is translated as CSARLAGGLGEQFF.